The 23 T cell receptor beta chains below come from one sample, sequenced in a study of cytomegalovirus exposure and HLA in healthy donors. Both 60 Vbeta primers and 13 Jbeta primers went into the PCR. The protocol was immunoSEQ multiplex PCR, while the TCRdb copy is restricted to in-frame clones and leaves out a portion. The table has about 210,000 clones, over 80% seen once; the top ten hold 4.5% to 7%. Sequenced material: PBMCs. The source of these receptors is a middle-aged man in good health and CMV-seropositive.

The chain uses TRBV9 and TRBJ1-2; tentatively, D is TRBD1 (5 bases). CDR1 SGDLS and CDR2 YYNGEE come from the germline V gene. V shed 4 bases and J shed 1 base, with 14 bases lying between them. This CDR3 is built from 15 residues. In DNA form, the CDR3 reads TGTGCCAGCAGCCCTGAGACAGCCCTTAACTATGGCTACACCTTC. Its translation: CASSPETALNYGYTF.

Only one count was recorded for this clone. The V call is TRBV15, the J call TRBJ1-5; TRBD1 matches at 9 bases. The CDR3 has 14 amino acids. The germline V gene has CDR1 LNHNV and CDR2 YYDKDF (reference sequence). The V segment lost 4 bases and the J segment 6 bases; nucleotides outside the gene matches: 4. The CDR3 nucleotides read TGTGCCACCAGCATTGGACAGGGGAGTCAGCCCCAGCATTTT. Encoded protein: CATSIGQGSQPQHF.

V is TRBV6-5 and J is TRBJ2-7, with D possibly TRBD1 on 6 matching bases. The CDR3 has 16 residues. Trimming took off 2 bases at V and 2 bases at J, with 16 bases between the two ends. The germline V gene has CDR1 MNHEY and CDR2 SVGAGI. The DNA of the CDR3 is TGTGCCAGCAGTTACAAACGACAGGCCGGGACCTACGAGCAGTACTTC. Residues: CASSYKRQAGTYEQYF.

The genes are TRBV7-9 and TRBJ2-2; 16 nucleotides align to TRBD2. V trimming: 4 bases; J trimming: 5 bases; junction bases outside the gene matches: 4. The CDR3 is 17 residues long. Looked up from germline, CDR1 is SEHNR and CDR2 is FQNEAQ (reference sequence). CDR3 nucleotides: TGTGCCAGCAGCTCCGGGACTAGCGGGAGGGAAACCGGGGAGCTGTTTTTT. Translating it yields CASSSGTSGRETGELFF.

This chain links TRBV6-1 with TRBJ2-7, with TRBD1 matching over 7 bases. CDR1 and CDR2 (germline): MNHNS, SASEGT. The CDR3 has 13 residues. Trimming cost V 6 bases and J 4 bases; bases outside gene matches: 6. The CDR3 loop is CASRRQGPYEQYF. Written as DNA, the CDR3 is TGTGCCAGCAGAAGACAGGGACCTTACGAGCAGTACTTC.

This clone was observed a few times. The gene calls are TRBV6-5 and TRBJ2-1; 11 bases map to TRBD2. The V gene end was trimmed by 0 bases and the J gene end by 12 bases; junction bases not matched to a gene: 10. The CDR3 has 16 amino acids. Per the germline V gene, CDR1 is MNHEY and CDR2 is SVGAGI. The CDR3: CASSYSGLADASGQFF. CDR3 coding DNA: TGTGCCAGCAGTTACTCGGGACTAGCGGACGCCAGTGGGCAGTTCTTC.

This sequence joins TRBV6-5 and TRBJ2-1; 14 positions agree with TRBD2. Per the germline V gene, CDR1 is MNHEY and CDR2 is SVGAGI. The CDR3 sequence is 14 residues long. V trimming: 8 bases; J trimming: 8 bases; junction bases outside the gene matches: 5. CDR3 sequence reads: CASRGLAGEHEQFF. In nucleotides, the CDR3 is TGTGCCAGCCGGGGACTAGCGGGAGAACATGAGCAGTTCTTC.

This clone occurred a few times. The genes are TRBV7-9 and TRBJ2-7; D gene ambiguous. The CDR3 length is 14 residues. V gave up 8 bases and J gave up 2 bases, with 16 bases separating them. Germline V gives CDR1 SEHNR, CDR2 FQNEAQ (reference sequence). The CDR3 region is CASGADSPPYEQYV. In DNA form, the CDR3 reads TGTGCCAGCGGTGCCGACTCGCCGCCCTACGAGCAGTACGTC.

V and J are TRBV25-1 and TRBJ2-7; the D gene is possibly TRBD1 (5 bases). V was cut by 1 base and J by 4 bases, with 11 bases left in between. CDR3 size: 14 residues. The germline gives CDR1 MGHDK, CDR2 SYGVNS. In nucleotides, the CDR3 is TGTGCCAGCAGTGAATCTAAGGGGTCATACGAGCAGTACTTC. This encodes CASSESKGSYEQYF.

V and J are TRBV5-6 and TRBJ2-5; TRBD2 matches 11 bases. The trim removed 2 bases at V and 2 bases at J, leaving 5 bases unmatched. CDR3 length: 16 amino acids. Germline assignment: CDR1 SGHDT and CDR2 YYEEEE. The CDR3 loop is CASSLLTSGEQETQYF. The CDR3 DNA reads as TGTGCCAGCAGCTTACTGACTAGCGGGGAACAAGAGACCCAGTACTTC.

This clone came up a few times. V and J are TRBV2 and TRBJ2-1; 11 bases line up with TRBD2. CDR1 and CDR2 (germline): SNHLY, FYNNEI. J was trimmed by 9 bases and V by 6 bases; bases with no gene match: 10. CDR3 size: 15 residues. CDR3 loop: CASSQTSGSGGEQFF. The CDR3 DNA reads TGTGCCAGCAGCCAAACTAGCGGGAGTGGGGGTGAGCAGTTCTTC.

This chain uses TRBV6-5 with TRBJ2-3; 10 bases are shared with TRBD2. The CDR3 totals 14 residues. Germline V gene data show CDR1 as MNHEY and CDR2 as SVGAGI. V lost 2 bases, J lost 6 bases, and 2 bases stayed unmatched. In nucleotides, the CDR3 is TGTGCCAGCAGTTACGGGACTAGCGCCGATACGCAGTATTTT. Residues: CASSYGTSADTQYF.

The chain is built from TRBV25-1 and TRBJ2-3; TRBD1 is a possible D gene (5 bases). The ends were cut back, 1 base at V and 4 bases at J, with 18 bases in the middle. The CDR3 sequence is 17 residues long. CDR1 is MGHDK and CDR2 is SYGVNS in the germline V gene. The CDR3 DNA reads as TGTGCCAGCAGTGAATCTAGTTGGGGCAGGGTCCCAGATACGCAGTATTTT. This sequence encodes CASSESSWGRVPDTQYF.

The chain is built from TRBV15 and TRBJ1-1; a possible D gene is TRBD1 (6 bases). The CDR3 runs to 16 residues. The V gene lost 0 bases and the J gene lost 1 base, with 12 bases spanning the gap. Germline V gene data show CDR1 as LNHNV and CDR2 as YYDKDF (reference sequence). CDR3 protein: CATSRDHGGANTEAFF. The DNA for the CDR3 is TGTGCCACCAGCAGAGATCATGGGGGGGCGAACACTGAAGCTTTCTTT.

This clone was observed a few times. Compared with germline, one end of the junction differs, possibly owing to a read error. V and J are TRBV6-5 and TRBJ1-2, with TRBD1 matching 10 bases. This CDR3 spans 14 amino acids. The germline V gene has CDR1 MNHEY and CDR2 SVGAGI. The CDR3 DNA reads TGTGCCAGCAGTAACTCCGGGACAGGGGACGGCTACACCTTC. Translated: CASSNSGTGDGYTF.

This chain links TRBV30 with TRBJ2-7, with a possible D match to TRBD2 (7 bases). V dropped 2 bases and J dropped 3 bases, with 23 bases sitting between them. The CDR3 extends over 17 amino acids. In germline, CDR1 is GTSNPN, CDR2 SVGIG (reference sequence). The CDR3, as DNA: TGTGCCTGGAGTCTACGTAGGGGGGGCCCGGGCGTCTACGAGCAGTACGTC. Its protein product is CAWSLRRGGPGVYEQYV.

V usage is TRBV6-1 and J usage is TRBJ2-3, with TRBD2 as a possible D gene (7 bases). This CDR3 has 14 residues. Germline CDR1 MNHNS, CDR2 SASEGT. V was shortened by 7 bases and J by 2 bases, with 13 bases between the two germline ends. The DNA of the CDR3 is TGTGCCAGCAAGGGGGGGCTTATCACAGATACGCAGTATTTT. Its protein product is CASKGGLITDTQYF.

The genes are TRBV6-5 and TRBJ2-3; perhaps TRBD2 as D (5 bases). Germline CDR1 is MNHEY and CDR2 is SVGAGI. The CDR3 consists of 15 residues. The germline V and J ends were trimmed by 2 bases and 0 bases, with 9 bases remaining between them. Here the CDR3 DNA reads TGTGCCAGCAGTTACAGCGGTTCTAGCACAGATACGCAGTATTTT. This codes for CASSYSGSSTDTQYF.

The chain recombines TRBV2 with TRBJ1-4; 7 bases fit TRBD1. Trimming took 6 bases from V and 5 from J; bases not matched to a gene: 9. The CDR3 has 15 residues. From germline, CDR1 is SNHLY and CDR2 FYNNEI. This CDR3 is CASRPHRGQNEKLFF. For the CDR3, the DNA is TGTGCCAGCAGACCCCACAGGGGCCAGAATGAAAAACTGTTTTTT.

The chain links TRBV11-1 to TRBJ1-1; TRBD1 agrees at 9 bases. Germline CDR1 and CDR2: SGHAT and FQDESV (reference sequence). J was trimmed by 10 bases and V by 3 bases; bases with no gene match: 3. The CDR3 has 12 amino acids. CDR3 coding DNA: TGTGCCAGCAGCTTCGGGACAGGGTTAGCTTTCTTT. Its translation: CASSFGTGLAFF.

This clone showed up just once. The CDR3 region is CASRWTSSPGELFF. The CDR3 region has the DNA TGCGCCAGCAGGTGGACTTCGTCGCCCGGGGAGCTGTTTTTT. The gene calls are TRBV5-1 and TRBJ2-2; perhaps TRBD2 as D (5 bases). CDR1 and CDR2 from the germline V gene are SGHRS and YFSETQ. The length of the CDR3 is 14 residues. V dropped 5 bases and J dropped 6 bases, with 14 bases sitting between them.

This rearrangement joins TRBV7-6 to TRBJ2-7; weak D call: TRBD2 (6 bases). This CDR3 contains 17 residues. V lost 1 base and J lost 7, with 23 bases in between. Germline assignment: CDR1 SGHVS and CDR2 FNYEAQ. The CDR3 here is CASSLELGGVTPLEQYF. CDR3 DNA sequence: TGTGCCAGCAGCTTAGAGTTGGGGGGAGTTACCCCCCTGGAGCAGTACTTC.

The chain couples TRBV28 to TRBJ1-1, with a possible D match to TRBD1 (5 bases). V lost 5 bases, J lost 1 base, and 23 bases lay in between. CDR1 is MDHEN and CDR2 is SYDVKM in the germline V gene. The CDR3 loop spans 18 amino acids. The CDR3 reads CASSLTTVSTDRNTEAFF. The CDR3 DNA reads as TGTGCCAGCAGTCTAACCACCGTTTCCACCGACAGGAACACTGAAGCTTTCTTT. Full variable domain (remainder filled in from reference TRBV28 and TRBJ1-1): DVKVTQSSRYLVKRTGEKVFLECVQDMDHENMFWYRQDPGLGLRLIYFSYDVKMKEKGDIPEGYSVSREKKERFSLILESASTNQTSMYLCASSLTTVSTDRNTEAFFGQGTRLTVV.